This T cell receptor (beta chain) came from a study of cytomegalovirus exposure and HLA in healthy donors. Study-wide results and caveats: Most TCR sequences were rare, but some public TCRs occurred in many donors. Later analysis indicated greater clonal expansion among HLA-associated TCR beta chains than among equally common other chains. Several of the most significant clusters appeared, in a later analysis, to be linked to common viral pathogens.

Vbeta (60) and Jbeta (13) primers were used in the PCR. Method: immunoSEQ multiplex PCR; TCRdb's copy keeps in-frame clones and lacks some. This sample contains around 65,000 clones. Sampled while nominally healthy, donors likely had unrecorded immune exposures. CDR3 length: 12 amino acids. In germline, CDR1 is ENHRY, CDR2 SYGVKD. Details on this clone: Its antigen is not identified.

The origin of this receptor is a young man in good health and CMV-seropositive. The chain couples TRBV10-3 to TRBJ2-5; weak D call: TRBD1 (5 bases). The end of the DNA aligns better with TRBJ2-7, so the J call may be wrong. Input material: PBMCs. The DNA for the CDR3 is TGTGCCATCAGTGACAGGGTCGACGAGCAGTACTTC. Translation gives CAISDRVDEQYF.